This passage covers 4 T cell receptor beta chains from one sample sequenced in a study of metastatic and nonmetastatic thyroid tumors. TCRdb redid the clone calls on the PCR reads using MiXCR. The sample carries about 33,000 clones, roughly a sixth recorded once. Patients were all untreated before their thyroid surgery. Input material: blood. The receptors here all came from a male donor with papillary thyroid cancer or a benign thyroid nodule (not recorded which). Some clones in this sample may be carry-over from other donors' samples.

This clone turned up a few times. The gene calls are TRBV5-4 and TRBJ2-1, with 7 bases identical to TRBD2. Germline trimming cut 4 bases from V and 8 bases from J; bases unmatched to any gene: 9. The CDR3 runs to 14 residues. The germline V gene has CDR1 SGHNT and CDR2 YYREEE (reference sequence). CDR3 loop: CASSVGLLVHEQFF. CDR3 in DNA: TGTGCCAGCAGCGTGGGACTACTGGTCCATGAGCAGTTCTTC.

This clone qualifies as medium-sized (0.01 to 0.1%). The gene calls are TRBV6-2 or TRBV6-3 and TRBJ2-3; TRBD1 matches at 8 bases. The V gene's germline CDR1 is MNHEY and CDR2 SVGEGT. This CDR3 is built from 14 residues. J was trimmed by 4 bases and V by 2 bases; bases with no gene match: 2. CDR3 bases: TGTGCCAGCAGTTACGGACAGGGCGCAGATACGCAGTATTTT. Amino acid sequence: CASSYGQGADTQYF.

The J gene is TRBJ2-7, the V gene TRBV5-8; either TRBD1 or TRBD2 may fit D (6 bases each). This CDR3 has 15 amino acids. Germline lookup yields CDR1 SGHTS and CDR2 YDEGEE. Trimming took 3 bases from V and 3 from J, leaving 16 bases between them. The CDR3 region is CASSWGRGLYYEQYF. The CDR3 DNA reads TGTGCCAGCAGCTGGGGGCGGGGCCTATACTACGAGCAGTACTTC.

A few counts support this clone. CDR3 protein: CASSYSLGATGELFF. In DNA form, the CDR3 reads TGTGCCAGCAGTTACTCGTTAGGAGCTACCGGGGAGCTGTTTTTT. J is TRBJ2-2 and V is TRBV6-2 or TRBV6-3; D is ambiguous. The CDR3 runs 15 residues. Germline V lookup: CDR1 MNHEY, CDR2 SVGEGT. V gave up 0 bases and J gave up 5 bases, with 10 bases separating them.